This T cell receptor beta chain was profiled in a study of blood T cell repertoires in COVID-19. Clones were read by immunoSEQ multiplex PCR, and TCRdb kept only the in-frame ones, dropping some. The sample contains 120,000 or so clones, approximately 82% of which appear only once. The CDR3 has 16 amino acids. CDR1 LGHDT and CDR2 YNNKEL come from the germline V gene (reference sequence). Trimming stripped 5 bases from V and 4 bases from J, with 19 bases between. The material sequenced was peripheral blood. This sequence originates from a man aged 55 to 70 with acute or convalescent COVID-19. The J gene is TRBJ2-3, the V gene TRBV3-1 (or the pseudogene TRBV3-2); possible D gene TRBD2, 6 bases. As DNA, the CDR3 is TGTGCCAGCAGCGAGTGCTTGGGAGGATGCGCAGATACGCAGTATTTT. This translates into CASSECLGGCADTQYF.